By proportion, the clone carrying this T cell receptor beta chain is medium-sized. Co-plating was performed using roughly 200,000 CFSE-labeled responder cells and roughly 200,000 irradiated, violet-dye-labeled stimulator cells. This record belongs to a study of graft-versus-host responses after intestinal transplantation. Profiling relied on immunoSEQ multiplex PCR, and the TCRdb table lists in-frame clones only, not all of them. This table holds about 10,000 clones, roughly 34% found once. This sequence originates from a human patient who received an intestinal transplant. The sample consisted of alloreactive CD8+ T cells from a mixed lymphocyte reaction culture, taken before intestinal transplant. Subset indicated: CFSE-low proliferating T cells sorted from roughly six-day pre-transplant mixed lymphocyte reaction (GvH or HvG direction).

The CDR3 region is CASSFGTGIYGYTF. DNA for the CDR3: TGTGCCAGCAGCTTCGGGACAGGCATCTATGGCTACACCTTC. The rearrangement joins TRBV13 to TRBJ1-2; 8 bases line up with TRBD1. The V and J ends lost 3 bases and 4 bases, in that order; junction bases with no gene match: 4. The CDR3 spans 14 residues. CDR1 PRHDT and CDR2 FYEKMQ come from the germline V gene (reference sequence).